What follows describes a single TCR beta chain. This entry belongs to a study of shared clonotypes between healthy human individuals. Method: immunoSEQ multiplex PCR; TCRdb's copy keeps in-frame clones and lacks some. The data hold under 1,100,000 clones, with roughly 70% observed a single time. Germline loops: CDR1 SGHKS, CDR2 YYEKEE (reference sequence). Trimming took 0 bases from V and 0 from J, leaving 11 bases between them. The length of the CDR3 is 16 residues. The V gene is TRBV5-5, the J gene TRBJ2-3; D is unresolved. Source material: memory CD4+ T cells sorted from blood. Subset in this sample: CD45RA-negative fraction. This TCR was recovered from a man aged 18 to 35 in good health. The DNA for the CDR3 is TGTGCCAGCAGCTTGGATCGGCAGATAAGCACAGATACGCAGTATTTT. This gives the protein CASSLDRQISTDTQYF.